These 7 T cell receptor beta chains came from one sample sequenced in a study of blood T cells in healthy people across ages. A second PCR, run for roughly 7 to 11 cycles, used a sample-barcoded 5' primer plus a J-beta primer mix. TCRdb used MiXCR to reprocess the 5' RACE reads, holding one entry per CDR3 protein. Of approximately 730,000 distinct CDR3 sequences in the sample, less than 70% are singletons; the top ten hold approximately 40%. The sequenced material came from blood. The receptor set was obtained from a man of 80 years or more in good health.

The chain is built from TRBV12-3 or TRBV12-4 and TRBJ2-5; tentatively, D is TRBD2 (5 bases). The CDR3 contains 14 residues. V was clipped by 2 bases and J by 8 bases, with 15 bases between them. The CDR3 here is CASSLINLRDTQYF. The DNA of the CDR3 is TGTGCCAGCAGTTTAATTAACCTTCGGGATACCCAGTACTTC.

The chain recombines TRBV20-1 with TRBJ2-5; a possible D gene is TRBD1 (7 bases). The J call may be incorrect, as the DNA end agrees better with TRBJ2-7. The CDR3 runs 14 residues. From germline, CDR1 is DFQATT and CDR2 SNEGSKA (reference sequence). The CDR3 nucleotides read TGCAGTGCCCGGGACTTACAGGGGAACTACGAGCAGTACTTC. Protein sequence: CSARDLQGNYEQYF.

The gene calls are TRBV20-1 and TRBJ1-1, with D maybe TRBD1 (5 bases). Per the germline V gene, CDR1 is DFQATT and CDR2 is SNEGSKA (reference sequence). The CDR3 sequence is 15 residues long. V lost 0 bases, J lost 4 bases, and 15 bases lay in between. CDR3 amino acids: CSARDGTGGSTEAFF. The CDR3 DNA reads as TGCAGTGCTAGAGACGGGACGGGAGGGAGCACTGAAGCTTTCTTT.

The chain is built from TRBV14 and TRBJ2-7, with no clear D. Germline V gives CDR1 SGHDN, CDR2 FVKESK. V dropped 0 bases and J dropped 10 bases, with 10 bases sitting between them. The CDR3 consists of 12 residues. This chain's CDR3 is CASSQETGPQYF. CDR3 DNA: TGTGCCAGCAGCCAAGAGACGGGTCCACAGTACTTC. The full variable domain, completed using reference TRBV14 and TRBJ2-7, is EAGVTQFPSHSVIEKGQTVTLRCDPISGHDNLYWYRRVMGKEIKFLLHFVKESKQDESGMPNNRFLAERTGGTYSTLKVQPAELEDSGVYFCASSQETGPQYFGPGTRLTVT.

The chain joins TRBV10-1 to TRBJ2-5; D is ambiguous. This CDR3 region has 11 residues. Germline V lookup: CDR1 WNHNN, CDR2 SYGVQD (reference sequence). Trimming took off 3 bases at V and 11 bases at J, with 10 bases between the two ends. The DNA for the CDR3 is TGCGCCAGCAGTGACTTTGGTACGCAGTACTTC. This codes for CASSDFGTQYF.

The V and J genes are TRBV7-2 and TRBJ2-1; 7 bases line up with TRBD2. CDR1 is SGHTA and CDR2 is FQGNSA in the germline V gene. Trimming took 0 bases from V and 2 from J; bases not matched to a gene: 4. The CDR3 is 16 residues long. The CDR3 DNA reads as TGTGCCAGCAGCTTAGCAGGAGCGGGAACCTACAATGAGCAGTTCTTC. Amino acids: CASSLAGAGTYNEQFF. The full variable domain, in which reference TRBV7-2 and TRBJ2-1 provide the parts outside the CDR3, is GAGVSQSPSNKVTEKGKDVELRCDPISGHTALYWYRQSLGQGLEFLIYFQGNSAPDKSGLPSDRFSAERTGGSVSTLTIQRTQQEDSAVYLCASSLAGAGTYNEQFFGPGTRLTVL.

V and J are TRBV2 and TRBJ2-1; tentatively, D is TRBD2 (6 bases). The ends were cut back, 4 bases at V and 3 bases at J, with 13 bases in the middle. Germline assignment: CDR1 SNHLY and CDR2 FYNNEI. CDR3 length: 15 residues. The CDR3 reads CASSVGTGDYNEQFF. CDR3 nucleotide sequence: TGTGCCAGCAGTGTTGGGACGGGGGACTACAATGAGCAGTTCTTC.